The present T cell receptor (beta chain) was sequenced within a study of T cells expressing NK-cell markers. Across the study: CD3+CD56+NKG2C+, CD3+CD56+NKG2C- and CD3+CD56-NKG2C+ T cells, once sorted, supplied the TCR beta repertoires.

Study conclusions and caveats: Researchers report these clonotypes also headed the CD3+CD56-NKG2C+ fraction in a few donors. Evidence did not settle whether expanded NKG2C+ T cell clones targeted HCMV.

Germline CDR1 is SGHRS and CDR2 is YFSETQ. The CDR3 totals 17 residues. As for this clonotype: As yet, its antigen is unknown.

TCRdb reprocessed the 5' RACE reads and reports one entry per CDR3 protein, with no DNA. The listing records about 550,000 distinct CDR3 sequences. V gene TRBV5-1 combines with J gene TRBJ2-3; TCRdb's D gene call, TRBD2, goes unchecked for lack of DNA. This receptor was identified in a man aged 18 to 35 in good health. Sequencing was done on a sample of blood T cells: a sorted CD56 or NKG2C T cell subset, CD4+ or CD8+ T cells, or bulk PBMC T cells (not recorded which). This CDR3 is CASRIGNSGSSGDTQYF.